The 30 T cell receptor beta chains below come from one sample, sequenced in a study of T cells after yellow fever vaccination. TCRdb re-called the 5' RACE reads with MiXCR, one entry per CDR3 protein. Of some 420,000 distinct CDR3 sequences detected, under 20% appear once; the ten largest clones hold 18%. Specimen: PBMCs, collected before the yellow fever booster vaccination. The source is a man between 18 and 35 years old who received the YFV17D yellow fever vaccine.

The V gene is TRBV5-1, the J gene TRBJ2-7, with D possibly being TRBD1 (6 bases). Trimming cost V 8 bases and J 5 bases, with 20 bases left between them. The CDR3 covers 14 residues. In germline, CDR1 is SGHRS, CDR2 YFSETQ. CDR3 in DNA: TGCGCCAGTCGGAGGTTCCAGGGGAGCCACGAGCAGTACTTC. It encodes CASRRFQGSHEQYF.

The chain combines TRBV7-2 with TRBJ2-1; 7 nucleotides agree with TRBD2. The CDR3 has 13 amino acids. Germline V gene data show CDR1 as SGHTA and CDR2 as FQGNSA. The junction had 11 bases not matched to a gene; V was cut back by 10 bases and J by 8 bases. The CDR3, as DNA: TGTGCCACCTCCCCGGGGAGGGTCGATGAGCAGTTCTTC. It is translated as CATSPGRVDEQFF.

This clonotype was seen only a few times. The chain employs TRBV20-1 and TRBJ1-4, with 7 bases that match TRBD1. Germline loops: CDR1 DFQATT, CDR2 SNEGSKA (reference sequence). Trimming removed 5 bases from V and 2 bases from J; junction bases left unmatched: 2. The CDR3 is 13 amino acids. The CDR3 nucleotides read TGCAGTGCTCCGGGACAGACTAATGAAAAACTGTTTTTT. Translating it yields CSAPGQTNEKLFF.

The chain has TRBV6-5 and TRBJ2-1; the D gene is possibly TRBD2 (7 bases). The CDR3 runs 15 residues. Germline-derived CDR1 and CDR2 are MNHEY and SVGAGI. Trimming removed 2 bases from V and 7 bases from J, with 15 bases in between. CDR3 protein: CASSYGGAGKNEQFF. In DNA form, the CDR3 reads TGTGCCAGCAGTTACGGGGGGGCGGGGAAGAATGAGCAGTTCTTC.

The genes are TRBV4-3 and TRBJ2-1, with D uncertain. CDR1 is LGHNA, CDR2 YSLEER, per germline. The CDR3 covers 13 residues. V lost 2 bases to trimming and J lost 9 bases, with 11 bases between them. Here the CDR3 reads CASSQRVASEQFF. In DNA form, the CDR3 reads TGCGCCAGCAGCCAACGAGTCGCGAGTGAGCAGTTCTTC.

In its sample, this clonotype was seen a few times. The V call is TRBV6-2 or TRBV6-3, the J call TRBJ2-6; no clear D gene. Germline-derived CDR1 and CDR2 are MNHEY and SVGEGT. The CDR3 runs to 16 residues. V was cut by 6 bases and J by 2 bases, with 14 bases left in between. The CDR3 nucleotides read TGTGCCAGCAGCCCCGACGGTGGCGCTGGGGCCAACGTCCTGACTTTC. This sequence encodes CASSPDGGAGANVLTF.

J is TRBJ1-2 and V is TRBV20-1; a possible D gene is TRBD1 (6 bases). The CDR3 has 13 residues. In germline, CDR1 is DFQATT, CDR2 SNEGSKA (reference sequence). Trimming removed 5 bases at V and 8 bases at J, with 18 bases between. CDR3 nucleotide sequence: TGCAGTGCTTCGGCAGGGGCTGGAAGCGGCTACACCTTC. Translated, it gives CSASAGAGSGYTF.

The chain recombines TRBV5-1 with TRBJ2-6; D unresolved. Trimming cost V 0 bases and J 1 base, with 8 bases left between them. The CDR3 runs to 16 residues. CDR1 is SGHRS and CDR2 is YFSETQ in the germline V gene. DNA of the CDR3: TGCGCCAGCAGCTTGGTGGGTTTGTCTGGGGCCAACGTCCTGACTTTC. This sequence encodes CASSLVGLSGANVLTF.

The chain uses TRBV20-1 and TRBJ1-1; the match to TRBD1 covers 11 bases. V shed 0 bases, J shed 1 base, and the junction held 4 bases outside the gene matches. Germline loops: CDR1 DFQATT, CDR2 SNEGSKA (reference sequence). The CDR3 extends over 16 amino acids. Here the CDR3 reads CSARDPGTGGNTEAFF. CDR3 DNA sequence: TGCAGTGCTAGAGACCCAGGGACAGGGGGGAACACTGAAGCTTTCTTT.

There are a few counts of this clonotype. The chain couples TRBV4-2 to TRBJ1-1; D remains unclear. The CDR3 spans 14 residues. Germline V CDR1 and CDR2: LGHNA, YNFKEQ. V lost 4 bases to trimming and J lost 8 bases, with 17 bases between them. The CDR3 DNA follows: TGTGCCAGCAGCCCACGATTGGTGGTAGCCGAAGCTTTCTTT. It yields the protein CASSPRLVVAEAFF.

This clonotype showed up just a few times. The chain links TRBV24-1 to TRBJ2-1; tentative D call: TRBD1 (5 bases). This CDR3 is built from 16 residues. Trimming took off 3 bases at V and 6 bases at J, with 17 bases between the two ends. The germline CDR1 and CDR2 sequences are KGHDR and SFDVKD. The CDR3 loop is CATSDLRVVVFNEQFF. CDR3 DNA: TGTGCCACCAGTGATCTCAGGGTTGTGGTATTCAATGAGCAGTTCTTC.

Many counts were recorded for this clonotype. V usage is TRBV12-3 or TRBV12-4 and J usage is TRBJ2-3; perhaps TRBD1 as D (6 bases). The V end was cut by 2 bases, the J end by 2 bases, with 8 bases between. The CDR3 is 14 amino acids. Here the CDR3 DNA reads TGTGCCAGCAGTTTAAAGGGGGTCACAGATACGCAGTATTTT. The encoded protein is CASSLKGVTDTQYF.

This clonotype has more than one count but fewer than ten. CDR3 coding DNA: TGTGCCAGCAGCTCCCGTTATGGCTACACCTTC. This gives the protein CASSSRYGYTF. The chain employs TRBV7-2 and TRBJ1-2; D is undetermined. Trimming took off 4 bases at V and 5 bases at J, with 5 bases between the two ends. Germline CDR1 reads SGHTA; CDR2 reads FQGNSA. The length of the CDR3 is 11 residues.

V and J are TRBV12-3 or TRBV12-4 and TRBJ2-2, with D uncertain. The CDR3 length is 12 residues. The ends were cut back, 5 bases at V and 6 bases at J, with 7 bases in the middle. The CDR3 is CASSPRAGELFF. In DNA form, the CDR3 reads TGTGCCAGCAGTCCTCGTGCCGGGGAGCTGTTTTTT.

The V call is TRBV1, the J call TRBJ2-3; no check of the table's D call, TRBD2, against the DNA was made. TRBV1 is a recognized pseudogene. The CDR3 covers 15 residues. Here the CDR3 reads CTSSQETGLTDTQYF. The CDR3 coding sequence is TGCACCAGCAGCCAAGAAACCGGACTGACAGATACGCAGTATTTT.

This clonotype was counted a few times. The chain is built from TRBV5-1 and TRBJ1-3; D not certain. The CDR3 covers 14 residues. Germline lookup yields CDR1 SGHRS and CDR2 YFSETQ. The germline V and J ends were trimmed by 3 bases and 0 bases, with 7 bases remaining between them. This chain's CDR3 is CASSSYGSGNTIYF. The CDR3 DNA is TGCGCCAGCAGCTCTTACGGCTCTGGAAACACCATATATTTT.

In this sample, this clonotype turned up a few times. In DNA, the CDR3 is TGCAGTGCTAGAGATTGGGGGGCATACAATGAGCAGTTCTTC. Translating it yields CSARDWGAYNEQFF. The chain combines TRBV20-1 with TRBJ2-1, with D possibly called TRBD1 or TRBD2 (6 bases each). Germline CDR1 DFQATT, CDR2 SNEGSKA (reference sequence). This CDR3 is 14 amino acids long. V lost 0 bases and J 4 bases, leaving 10 bases between the germline ends.

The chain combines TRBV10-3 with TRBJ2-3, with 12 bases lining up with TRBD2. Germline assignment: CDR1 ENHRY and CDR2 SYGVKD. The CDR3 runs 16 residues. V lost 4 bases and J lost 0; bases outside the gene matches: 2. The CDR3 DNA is TGTGCCATCAGTGGGACTAGCGGGGTTAGCACAGATACGCAGTATTTT. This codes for CAISGTSGVSTDTQYF.

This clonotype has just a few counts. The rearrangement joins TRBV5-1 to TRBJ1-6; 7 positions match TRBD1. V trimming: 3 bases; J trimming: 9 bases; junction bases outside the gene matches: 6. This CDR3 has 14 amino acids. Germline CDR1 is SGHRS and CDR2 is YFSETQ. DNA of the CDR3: TGCGCCAGCAGCTCCGGGACAGCGGGTTCACCCCTCCACTTT. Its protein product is CASSSGTAGSPLHF.

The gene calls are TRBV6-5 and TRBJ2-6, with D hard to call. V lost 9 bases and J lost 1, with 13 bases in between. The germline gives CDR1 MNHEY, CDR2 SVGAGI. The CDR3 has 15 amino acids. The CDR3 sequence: CASSTRRSGANVLTF. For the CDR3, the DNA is TGTGCCAGTTCCACACGGAGATCTGGGGCCAACGTCCTGACTTTC.

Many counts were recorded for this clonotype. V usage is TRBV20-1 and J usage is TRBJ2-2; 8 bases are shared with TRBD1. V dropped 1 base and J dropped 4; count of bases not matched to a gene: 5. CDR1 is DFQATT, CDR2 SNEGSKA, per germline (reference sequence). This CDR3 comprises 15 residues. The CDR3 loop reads CSARAGGSGTGELFF. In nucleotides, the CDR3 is TGCAGTGCTAGAGCAGGGGGCTCTGGCACCGGGGAGCTGTTTTTT.

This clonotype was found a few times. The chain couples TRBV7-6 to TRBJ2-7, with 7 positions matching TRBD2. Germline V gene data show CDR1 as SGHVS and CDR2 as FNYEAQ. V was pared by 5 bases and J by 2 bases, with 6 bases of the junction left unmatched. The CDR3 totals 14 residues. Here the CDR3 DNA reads TGTGCCAGCAGCCCCGGGACTACAGCCTACGAGCAGTACTTC. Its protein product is CASSPGTTAYEQYF.

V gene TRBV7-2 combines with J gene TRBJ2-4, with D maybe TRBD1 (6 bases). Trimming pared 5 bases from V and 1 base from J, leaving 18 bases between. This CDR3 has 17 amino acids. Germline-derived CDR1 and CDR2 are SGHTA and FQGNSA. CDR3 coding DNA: TGTGCCAGCAGCGAGAGTGACAGGAGTTGGGCCAAAAACATTCAGTACTTC. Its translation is CASSESDRSWAKNIQYF.

The CDR3 reads CASSRGLPNTEAFF. CDR3 coding DNA: TGTGCCAGCAGTCGGGGACTCCCGAACACTGAAGCTTTCTTT. This chain connects TRBV12-3 or TRBV12-4 to TRBJ1-1, with TRBD1 as a possible D gene (5 bases). The CDR3 loop spans 14 amino acids. Trimming took 5 bases from V and 1 from J, leaving 11 bases between them.

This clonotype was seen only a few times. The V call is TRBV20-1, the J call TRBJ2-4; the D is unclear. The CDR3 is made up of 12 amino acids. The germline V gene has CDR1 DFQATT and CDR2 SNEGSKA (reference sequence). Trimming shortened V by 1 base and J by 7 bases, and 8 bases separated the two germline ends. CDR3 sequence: CSARALHNIQYF. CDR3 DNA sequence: TGCAGTGCTAGAGCCCTACACAACATTCAGTACTTC.

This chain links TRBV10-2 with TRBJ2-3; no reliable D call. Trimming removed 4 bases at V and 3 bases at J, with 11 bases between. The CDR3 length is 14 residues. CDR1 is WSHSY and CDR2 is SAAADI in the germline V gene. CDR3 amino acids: CASSVSHLTDTQYF. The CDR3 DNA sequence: TGCGCCAGCAGTGTGTCGCACCTTACAGATACGCAGTATTTT.

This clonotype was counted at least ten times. CDR3 nucleotide sequence: TGTGCCACCAGTGATTCAGCCGGGGAGCTGTTTTTT. It codes for CATSDSAGELFF. The V and J genes are TRBV24-1 and TRBJ2-2, with D hard to call. Trimming stripped 2 bases from V and 6 bases from J, with 3 bases between. This CDR3 comprises 12 residues. The V gene's germline CDR1 is KGHDR and CDR2 SFDVKD.

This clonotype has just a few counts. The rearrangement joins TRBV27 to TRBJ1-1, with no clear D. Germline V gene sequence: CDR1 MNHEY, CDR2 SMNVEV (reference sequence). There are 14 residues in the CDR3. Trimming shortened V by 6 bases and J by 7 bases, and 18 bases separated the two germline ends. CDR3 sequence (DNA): TGTGCCAGCAGACATCCCAACTCGAATATTGAAGCTTTCTTT. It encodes CASRHPNSNIEAFF.

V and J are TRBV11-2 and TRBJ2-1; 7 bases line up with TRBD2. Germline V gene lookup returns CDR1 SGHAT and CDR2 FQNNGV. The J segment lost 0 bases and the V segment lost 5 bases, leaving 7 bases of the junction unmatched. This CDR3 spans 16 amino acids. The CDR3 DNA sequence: TGTGCCAGCAGCACTCCCGGCGGGAGCTCCTACAATGAGCAGTTCTTC. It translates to CASSTPGGSSYNEQFF.

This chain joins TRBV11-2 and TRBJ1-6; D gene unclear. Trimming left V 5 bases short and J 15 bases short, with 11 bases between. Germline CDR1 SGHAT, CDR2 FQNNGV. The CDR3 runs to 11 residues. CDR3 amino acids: CASSRGPYLHF. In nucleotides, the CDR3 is TGTGCCAGCAGCCGCGGGCCTTACCTCCACTTT. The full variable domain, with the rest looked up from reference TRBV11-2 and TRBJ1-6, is EAGVAQSPRYKIIEKRQSVAFWCNPISGHATLYWYQQILGQGPKLLIQFQNNGVVDDSQLPKDRFSAERLKGVDSTLKIQPAKLEDSAVYLCASSRGPYLHFGNGTRLTVT.